The present TCR beta chain was sequenced within a study of beta chain features in type 1 diabetes (dated by TCRdb to between 2018 and 2020). Study-wide context: No differences in mean age, gender distribution, total cell number or subset yield were found between patients and healthy donors. A total of 85 million to 140 million sorted cells were examined across all samples, and a strong correlation was observed between cell number per subset and RNA yield. In the study, recently diagnosed type 1 diabetes patients and matched healthy donors were compared on the TCRB repertoires of their sorted circulating CD4+ T cell subsets. Regulatory and stem cell-like memory subsets were isolated from only 8 patients and about eight healthy donors, whereas naive and central memory subsets came from all 30 or so donors. Summary of the overall study and its limitations: Because small numbers of individuals were included in the HLA sub-analyses, any influence of HLA type on TCRB rearrangement was left unresolved. In all four CD4+ subsets, TCRB CDR3 length was moderately but significantly shorter in type 1 diabetes patients. Sequencing cDNA rather than genomic DNA could over-represent highly expressing activated cells, although activation and CD3 levels did not differ between groups. At VDJ recombination sites, type 1 diabetes patients had fewer insertions and more deleted nucleotides, which implies abnormalities in thymic rearrangement. Naive, central memory and regulatory TCRB repertoires appeared to be more alike among patients than among healthy donors. Shorter templates might have been favored by PCR, but patient and control samples were amplified and corrected together, so both groups would have been affected equally by any skew.

CDR3 length: 16 amino acids, cysteine to phenylalanine. Only CDR3 DNA is held: 48 bases, read in frame from base 1. Reading the germline V gene gives CDR1 SGHAT and CDR2 FQNNGV. V lost 4 bases and J lost 1 base; the stretch between them is 14 bases long. Each donor gave one peripheral blood draw, approximately 120 mL on average, collected into heparinised tubes. A BD FACSAria II and a panel including CD45RO, CCR7, CD25, CD127, CD95 and CD27 were used to sort naive, central memory, regulatory and stem cell-like memory CD4+ T cells. Every sorted population had a purity above 95%. PBMCs were separated immediately by Lymphoprep density gradient centrifugation and were stained directly, without being cultured. Samples were stained and sorted in pairs, with one healthy donor and one patient per experiment, so that batch effects were minimized. All of the isolated RNA was reverse transcribed with the High Capacity cDNA Reverse Transcription Kit, so expressed TCRB transcripts were sequenced. Deep immunoSEQ sequencing was performed on naive, central memory and regulatory T cell samples, with an average of about 4 million total reads per sample. Sorted cells were lysed in RLT buffer, and RNA was extracted using DNase-treated RNeasy Micro or Mini kits according to cell number. Each cell subset was processed separately to prevent cross-contamination, with patient and healthy donor samples processed together. The immunoSEQ multiplex PCR was used to amplify TCRB sequences from cDNA, yielding 87-bp fragments that span the CDR3 region. Amplicons were sequenced on the Illumina HiSeq platform. The original methods were these. PCR bias was corrected computationally using synthetic template baselines, and reads within Hamming distance 2 were collapsed, with unmergeable singletons discarded. By aligning reads against IMGT, V, D and J genes, CDR3 length, and insertions or deletions at six rearrangement sites were assigned. Within each subset, clonotype counts were normalized to sorted cell number, after which true diversity and Gini coefficients were computed with the tcR R package. The overlap coefficient, calculated on TCRB nucleotide sequences, was used to measure repertoire sharing. Held by TCRdb, this immuneACCESS table contains in-frame sequences only and omits some clones. Under half of the omission traces to an unresolved V gene where checked; the cause of the rest is unknown. Clonal size and the V and J genes are those of that table, whereas D and trimming came from the DNA. This sample holds some 270,000 clones; 8% were observed only once. The ten most abundant clones make up roughly 1% of the sample.

This clone was observed a handful of times. Which antigen it targets is not known. No base-level quality is on record; no much larger clone is a single base apart. This receptor was taken from a woman under 30 in good health. Here the chain combines TRBV11-2 and TRBJ2-1, with no reliable assignment of the D segment. The material sequenced was central memory CD4+ T cells from blood. The CDR3 protein sequence reads: CASSSSKVISYNEQFF. The DNA sequence is TGTGCCAGCAGCTCCTCAAAGGTAATTTCCTACAATGAGCAGTTCTTC.